The 2 T cell receptor beta chains in this list originate from one sample, sequenced in a study of blood T cell repertoires in COVID-19 (dated by TCRdb to the early 2020s). Libraries were prepared through the immunoSEQ multiplex PCR assay. This is the immuneACCESS table as TCRdb keeps it, with only in-frame sequences that have V and J called. A part of the clones is gone; compared with another copy, unresolved V genes explain less than half, and the rest is unexplained. Counted in this sample were approximately 72,000 clones; around 86% of them appeared once. Of the sample, less than 15% falls within the top ten clones. What was sequenced was peripheral blood. Every receptor here comes from a woman in her sixties with acute or convalescent COVID-19.

The chain carries TRBV5-1 and TRBJ2-3, with D possibly matching TRBD2 (6 bases). Per germline, CDR1 SGHRS and CDR2 YFSETQ. Trimming took 1 base from V and 1 from J, leaving 13 bases between them. This CDR3 region has 16 residues. The CDR3 bases are TGCGCCAGCAGCTTGTCGGGACTTACCCGCACAGATACGCAGTATTTT. Its translation: CASSLSGLTRTDTQYF.

In this sample, this clone turned up once. The chain recombines TRBV7-2 with TRBJ2-2; maybe TRBD1 (6 bases). Trimming cost V 7 bases and J 6 bases, with 9 bases left between them. This CDR3 comprises 12 residues. Germline V lookup: CDR1 SGHTA, CDR2 FQGNSA. The CDR3: CASNRDPGELFF. The DNA of the CDR3 is TGTGCCAGCAACAGGGACCCCGGGGAGCTGTTTTTT.